This TCR beta chain was observed in a study of a mutant IDH1 vaccine in newly diagnosed glioma. Study-level background: Patients under treatment included approximately 60% males and about 38% females and had a mean age of around 37 years.

CDR3 length: 17 residues. Germline V gives CDR1 SGDLS, CDR2 YYNGEE. The V gene lost 2 bases and the J gene lost 5 bases, with 22 bases spanning the gap. Time point indicated: week 5, during vaccination. All doses held 300 ug of mutant IDH1 20-mer peptide, with topical imiquimod. On this clone: As yet, its antigen is unknown.

Clones were sequenced by immunoSEQ multiplex PCR, and TCRdb holds only the in-frame ones, with some missing. The sample lists tens of thousands of clones; approximately 80% were seen once. The rearrangement joins TRBV9 to TRBJ1-1, with D possibly TRBD1 on 6 matching bases. The specimen comprised PBMCs, sampled from a glioma patient whose treatment included an IDH1 peptide vaccine. The TCR sequence derives from a woman aged 18-29 years with glioma. Some clones in this sample may be carry-over from other donors' samples. The chain's CDR3 is CASSVGQRGLGRTEAFF. CDR3 in DNA: TGTGCCAGCAGCGTCGGCCAGAGGGGGTTGGGGCGGACTGAAGCTTTCTTT.